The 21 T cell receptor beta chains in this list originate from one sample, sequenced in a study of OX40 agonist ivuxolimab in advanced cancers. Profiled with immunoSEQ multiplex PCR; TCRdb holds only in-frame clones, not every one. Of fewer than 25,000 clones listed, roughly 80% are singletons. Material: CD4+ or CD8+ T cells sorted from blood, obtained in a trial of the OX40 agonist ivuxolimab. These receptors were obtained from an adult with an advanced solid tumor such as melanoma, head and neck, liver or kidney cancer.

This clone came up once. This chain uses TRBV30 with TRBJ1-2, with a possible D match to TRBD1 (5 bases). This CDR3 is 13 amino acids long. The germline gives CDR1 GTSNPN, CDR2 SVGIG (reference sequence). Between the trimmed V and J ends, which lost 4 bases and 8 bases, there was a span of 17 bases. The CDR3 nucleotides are TGTGCCTGGACCGCGACGCCTGGGGGGGGCTACACCTTC. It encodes CAWTATPGGGYTF.

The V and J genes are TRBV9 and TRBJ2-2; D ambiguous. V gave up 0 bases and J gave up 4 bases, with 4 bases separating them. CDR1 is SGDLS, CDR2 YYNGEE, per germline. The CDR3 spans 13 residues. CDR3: CASSVGVTGELFF. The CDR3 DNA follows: TGTGCCAGCAGCGTAGGTGTCACCGGGGAGCTGTTTTTT.

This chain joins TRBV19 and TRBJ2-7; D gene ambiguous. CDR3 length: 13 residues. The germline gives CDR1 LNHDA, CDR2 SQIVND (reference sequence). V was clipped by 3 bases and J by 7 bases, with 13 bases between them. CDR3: CASSIGRDREQYF. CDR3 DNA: TGTGCCAGTAGTATCGGCAGAGATCGGGAGCAGTACTTC.

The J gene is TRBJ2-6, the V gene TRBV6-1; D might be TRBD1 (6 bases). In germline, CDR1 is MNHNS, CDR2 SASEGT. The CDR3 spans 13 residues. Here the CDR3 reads CATRGSGANVLTF. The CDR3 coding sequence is TGTGCGACCAGGGGCTCTGGGGCCAACGTCCTGACTTTC.

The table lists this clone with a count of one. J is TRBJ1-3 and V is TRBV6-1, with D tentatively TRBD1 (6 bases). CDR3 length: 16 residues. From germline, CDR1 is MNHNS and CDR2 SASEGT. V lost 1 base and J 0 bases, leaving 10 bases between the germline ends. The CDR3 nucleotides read TGTGCCAGCAGTGAAGGGACAGCTATCTCTGGAAACACCATATATTTT. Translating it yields CASSEGTAISGNTIYF.

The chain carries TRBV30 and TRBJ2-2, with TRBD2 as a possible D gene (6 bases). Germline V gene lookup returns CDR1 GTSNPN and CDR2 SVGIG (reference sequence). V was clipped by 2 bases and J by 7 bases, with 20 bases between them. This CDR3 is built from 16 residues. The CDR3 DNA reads TGTGCCTGGAGTACCTCTGGGACTCCTCTTTACGGGGAGCTGTTTTTT. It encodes CAWSTSGTPLYGELFF.

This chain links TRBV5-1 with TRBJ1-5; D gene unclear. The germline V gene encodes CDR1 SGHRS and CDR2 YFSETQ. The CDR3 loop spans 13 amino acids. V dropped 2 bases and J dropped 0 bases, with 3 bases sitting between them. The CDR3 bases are TGCGCCAGCAGCTTCTCTAGCAATCAGCCCCAGCATTTT. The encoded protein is CASSFSSNQPQHF.

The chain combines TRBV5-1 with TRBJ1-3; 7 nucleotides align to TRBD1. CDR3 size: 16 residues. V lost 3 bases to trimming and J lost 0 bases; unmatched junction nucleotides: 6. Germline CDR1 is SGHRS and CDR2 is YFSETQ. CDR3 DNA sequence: TGCGCCAGCAGCTGGACAGGCATAAGCTCTGGAAACACCATATATTTT. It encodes CASSWTGISSGNTIYF.

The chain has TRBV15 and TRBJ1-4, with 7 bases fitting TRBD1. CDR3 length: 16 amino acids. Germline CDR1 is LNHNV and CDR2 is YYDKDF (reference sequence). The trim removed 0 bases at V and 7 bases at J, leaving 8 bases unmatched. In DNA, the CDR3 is TGTGCCACCAGCAGAGATAGACAGGGACAAGGTGAAAAACTGTTTTTT. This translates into CATSRDRQGQGEKLFF. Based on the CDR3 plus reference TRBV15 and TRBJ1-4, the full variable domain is DAMVIQNPRYQVTQFGKPVTLSCSQTLNHNVMYWYQQKSSQAPKLLFHYYDKDFNNEADTPDNFQSRRPNTSFCFLDIRSPGLGDTAMYLCATSRDRQGQGEKLFFGSGTQLSVL.

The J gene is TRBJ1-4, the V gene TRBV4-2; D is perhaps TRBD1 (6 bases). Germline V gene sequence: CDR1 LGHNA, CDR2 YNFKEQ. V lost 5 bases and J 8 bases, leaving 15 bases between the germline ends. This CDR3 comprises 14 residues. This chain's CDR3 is CASSYRGGGEKLFF. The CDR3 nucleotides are TGTGCCAGCAGCTACCGAGGGGGAGGGGAAAAACTGTTTTTT.

CDR3 sequence: CASSFGGGPNTQYF. The CDR3 nucleotides are TGTGCCAGCAGCTTTGGGGGGGGGCCGAATACGCAGTATTTT. The gene calls are TRBV7-2 and TRBJ2-3, with TRBD2 as a possible D gene (7 bases). Germline CDR1 reads SGHTA; CDR2 reads FQGNSA. The germline V and J ends were trimmed by 3 bases and 7 bases, with 14 bases remaining between them. CDR3 size: 14 residues.

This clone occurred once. CDR3 nucleotide sequence: TGTGCCAGCAGCTTAGTAGTGGATCATGAGCAGTTCTTC. Amino acid sequence: CASSLVVDHEQFF. This rearrangement joins TRBV11-2 to TRBJ2-1; D gene unclear. The V gene's germline CDR1 is SGHAT and CDR2 FQNNGV. The V end was cut by 1 base, the J end by 8 bases, with 9 bases between. This CDR3 is 13 amino acids long.

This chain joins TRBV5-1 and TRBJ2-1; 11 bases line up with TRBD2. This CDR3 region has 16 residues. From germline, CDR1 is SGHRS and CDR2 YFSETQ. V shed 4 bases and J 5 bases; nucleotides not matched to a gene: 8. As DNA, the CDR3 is TGCGCCAGCAGCCCCTCACCTAGCGGGAGGAACAATGAGCAGTTCTTC. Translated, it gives CASSPSPSGRNNEQFF.

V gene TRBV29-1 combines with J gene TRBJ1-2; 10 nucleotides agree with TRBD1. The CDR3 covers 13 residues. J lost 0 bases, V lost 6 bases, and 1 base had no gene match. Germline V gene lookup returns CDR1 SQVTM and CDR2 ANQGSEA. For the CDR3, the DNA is TGCAGCGTCGGGACAGGGGCTAACTATGGCTACACCTTC. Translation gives CSVGTGANYGYTF.

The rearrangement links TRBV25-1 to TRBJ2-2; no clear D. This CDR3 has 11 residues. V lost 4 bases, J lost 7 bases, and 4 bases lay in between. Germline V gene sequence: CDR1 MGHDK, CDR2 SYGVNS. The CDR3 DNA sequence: TGTGCCAGCAGTGGGTACGGGGAGCTGTTTTTT. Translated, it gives CASSGYGELFF.

CDR3 bases: TGCGCCAGCAGCTCAACAGGGTTAGGAAATGAAAAACTGTTTTTT. Its protein is CASSSTGLGNEKLFF. This chain links TRBV10-2 with TRBJ1-4; the D gene is possibly TRBD1 (6 bases). Trimming pared 6 bases from V and 5 bases from J, leaving 16 bases between. This CDR3 has 15 amino acids. Looked up from germline, CDR1 is WSHSY and CDR2 is SAAADI.

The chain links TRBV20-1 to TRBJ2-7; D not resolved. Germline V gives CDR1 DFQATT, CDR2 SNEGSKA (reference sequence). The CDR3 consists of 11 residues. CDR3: CAAVGFDEQYF. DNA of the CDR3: TGCGCCGCCGTGGGATTCGACGAGCAGTACTTC.

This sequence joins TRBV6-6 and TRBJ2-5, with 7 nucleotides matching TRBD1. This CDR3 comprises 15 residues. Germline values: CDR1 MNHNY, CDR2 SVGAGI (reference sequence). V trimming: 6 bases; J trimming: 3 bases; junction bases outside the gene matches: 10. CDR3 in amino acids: CASSGTGVPKETQYF. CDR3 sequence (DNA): TGTGCCAGCAGCGGTACAGGGGTCCCGAAAGAGACCCAGTACTTC.

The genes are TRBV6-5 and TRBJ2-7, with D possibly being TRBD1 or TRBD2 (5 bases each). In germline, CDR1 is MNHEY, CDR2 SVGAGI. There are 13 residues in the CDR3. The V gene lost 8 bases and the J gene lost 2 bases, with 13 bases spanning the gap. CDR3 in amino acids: CASGTGPPYEQYF. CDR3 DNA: TGTGCCAGCGGGACGGGACCGCCCTACGAGCAGTACTTC.

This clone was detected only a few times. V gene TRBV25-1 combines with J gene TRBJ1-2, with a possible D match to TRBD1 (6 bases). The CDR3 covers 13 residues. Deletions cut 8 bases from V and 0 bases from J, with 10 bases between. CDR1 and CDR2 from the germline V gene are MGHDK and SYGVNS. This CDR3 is CASSRDTNYGYTF. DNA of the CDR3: TGTGCCAGCTCCCGGGACACTAACTATGGCTACACCTTC.

CDR3 amino acids: CASSLTGTSGRETDTQYF. The CDR3, as DNA: TGTGCCAGCAGCTTAACCGGGACTAGCGGGAGAGAAACAGATACGCAGTATTTT. The V and J genes are TRBV11-3 and TRBJ2-3, with 14 bases that match TRBD2. Germline V gene data show CDR1 as SGHNT and CDR2 as YENEEA. Trimming at V came to 2 bases and at J to 3 bases, leaving 7 bases not matched to a gene. The CDR3 is 18 residues long.